The subject of this entry is one T cell receptor (beta chain). Its antigen remains unidentified. No base qualities exist here, and no much larger clone lies one base off it. Per the publication, the time point label means: sample taken at primary tumor resection. TCR sequencing used whole RNA extracted from tumor and nontumor lung tissue, or from cryopreserved PBMC samples, without cell sorting. Samples were obtained from roughly 72 patients with early-stage, untreated non-small cell lung cancer from the lung TRACERx cohort. A patient was chosen for TCR sequencing only when enough RNA was available from at least two tumor regions. V is cut by 5 bases and J by 1 base, and the space between the germline ends is 18 bases. For CDR1 and CDR2, the germline V gene lists SGHAT and FQNNGV. The CDR3 runs 16 amino acids, cysteine and phenylalanine included. CDR3 DNA is the only sequence kept; it has 48 bases, read in frame from the first base.

The source of the sample is a study of spatial heterogeneity in lung cancer (dated by TCRdb to the late 2010s). Concerning the study at large: Beta-chain transcripts were consistently detected in greater numbers than alpha-chain transcripts, which likely reflects a higher abundance of beta-chain transcripts. In the raw uncorrected reads, each unique combination of TCR and UMI appeared more than ten times on average. In non-small cell lung cancer, the study made a quantitative comparison of TCR alpha and beta repertoires among multiple tumor regions, matched nontumor lung and blood. TCR repertoire features were related to nonsynonymous mutation counts determined by whole-exome sequencing of tumor tissue. At surgery, both alpha and beta chains were TCR-sequenced in under 250 tumor regions, approximately 64 matched nontumor lung samples and a few dozen PBMC samples.

Overall results and qualifications from the work: Ubiquitous expanded tumor TCRs were detected in blood more often at tumor resection than at routine follow-up. Confirming at a functional level the hypothesis that regional TCRs recognize regional mutations was considered to require additional single-cell paired TCR alpha and beta sequencing.

Library creation used 5' RACE. The listed sequencing device is NextSeq 500. The TCR library protocol attached a unique molecular identifier to each TCR cDNA molecule to allow correction of PCR and sequencing errors. In the authors' own workflow: TCR identification, UMI-based error correction and CDR3 extraction were performed with Decombinator tools. TCRs above a frequency of 2 per 1,000, corresponding to the top 1% of the tumor frequency distribution, were defined as expanded. Each repertoire was subsampled 100 times to 5,000 TCRs, after which Renyi diversity was computed with the R vegan package. CDR3 similarity networks were built from amino acid triplet string-kernel similarity, connecting CDR3s with pairwise similarity above 0.82. TCRdb reprocessed the public reads (quality trimming at Q25 with fastp, clone calling with MiXCR) and kept in-frame beta chains. Each CDR3 protein appears once, grouped with its most common genes and DNA. The V and J calls reflect TCRdb's pipeline rather than the authors' work. Within this sample are just under 95,000 distinct CDR3 sequences, with 10% to 15% of them counted one time only. Of the sample, just over 40% falls within the top ten clones.

The receptor comes from a male donor with early-stage non-small cell lung cancer. This specimen was PBMCs, taken at surgery. The rearrangement joined TRBV11-2 to TRBJ2-7; the D segment might be TRBD1 or TRBD2, since each matches 5 bases. The DNA sequence is given as TGTGCCAGCAGCCACCGCCAGGGACCCCCTTCCTACGAGCAGTACTTC. This sequence encodes CASSHRQGPPSYEQYF.